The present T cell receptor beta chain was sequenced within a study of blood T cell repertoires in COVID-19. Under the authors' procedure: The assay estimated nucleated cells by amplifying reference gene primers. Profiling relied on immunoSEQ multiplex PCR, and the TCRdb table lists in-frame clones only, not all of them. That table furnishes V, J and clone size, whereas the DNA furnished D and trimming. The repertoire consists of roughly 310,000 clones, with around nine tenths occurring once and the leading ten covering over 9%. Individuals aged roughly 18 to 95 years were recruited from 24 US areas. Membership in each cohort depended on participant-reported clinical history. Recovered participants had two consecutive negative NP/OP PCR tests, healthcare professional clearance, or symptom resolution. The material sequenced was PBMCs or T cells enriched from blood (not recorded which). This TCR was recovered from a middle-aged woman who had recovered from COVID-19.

The CDR3 DNA sequence: TGTGCCAGCAGCCCTAGGAGAACCTCACAAGAGACCCAGTACTTC. This sequence encodes CASSPRRTSQETQYF. The gene calls are TRBV7-3 and TRBJ2-5, with D unclear. V was cut by 5 bases and J by 2 bases, with 15 bases left in between. The germline V gene has CDR1 SGHTA and CDR2 FQGTGA. The CDR3 runs to 15 residues.